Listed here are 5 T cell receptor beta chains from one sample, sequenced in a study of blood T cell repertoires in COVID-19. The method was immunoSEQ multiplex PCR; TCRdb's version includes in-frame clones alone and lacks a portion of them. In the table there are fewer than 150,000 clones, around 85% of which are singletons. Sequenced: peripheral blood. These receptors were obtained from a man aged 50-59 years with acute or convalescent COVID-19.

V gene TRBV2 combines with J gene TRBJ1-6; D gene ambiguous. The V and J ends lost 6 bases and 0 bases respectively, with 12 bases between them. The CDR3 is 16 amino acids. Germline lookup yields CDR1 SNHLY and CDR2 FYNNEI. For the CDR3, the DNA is TGTGCCAGCAGGGCGGGTTCTCCCTCCTATAATTCACCCCTCCACTTT. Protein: CASRAGSPSYNSPLHF. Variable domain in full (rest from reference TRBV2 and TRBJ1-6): EPEVTQTPSHQVTQMGQEVILRCVPISNHLYFYWYRQILGQKVEFLVSFYNNEISEKSEIFDDQFSVERPDGSNFTLKIRSTKLEDSAMYFCASRAGSPSYNSPLHFGNGTRLTVT.

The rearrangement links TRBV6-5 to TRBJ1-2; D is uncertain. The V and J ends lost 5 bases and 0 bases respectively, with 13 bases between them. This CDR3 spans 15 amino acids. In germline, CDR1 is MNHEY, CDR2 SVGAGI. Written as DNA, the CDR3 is TGTGCCAGCAGTCCGCCGATACCAGCTAACTATGGCTACACCTTC. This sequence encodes CASSPPIPANYGYTF.

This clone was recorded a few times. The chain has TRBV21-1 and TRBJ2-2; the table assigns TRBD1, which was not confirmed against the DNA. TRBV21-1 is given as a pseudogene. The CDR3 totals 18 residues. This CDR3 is CASSQEPGDRGITGELFF. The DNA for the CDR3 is TGTGCCAGCAGCCAAGAACCGGGGGACAGGGGGATCACCGGGGAGCTGTTTTTT.

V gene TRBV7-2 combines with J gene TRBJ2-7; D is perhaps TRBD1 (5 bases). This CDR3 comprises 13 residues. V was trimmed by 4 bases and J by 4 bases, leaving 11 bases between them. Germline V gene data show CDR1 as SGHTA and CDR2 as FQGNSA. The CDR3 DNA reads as TGTGCCAGCAGCTACTACAGGTTATACGAGCAGTACTTC. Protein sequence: CASSYYRLYEQYF.

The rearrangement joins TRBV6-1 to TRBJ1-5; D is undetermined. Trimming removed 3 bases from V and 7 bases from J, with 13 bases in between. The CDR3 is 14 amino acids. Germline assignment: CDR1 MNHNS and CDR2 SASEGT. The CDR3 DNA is TGTGCCAGCAGTGAGATAGACGGAGGCCAGCCCCAGCATTTT. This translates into CASSEIDGGQPQHF.